Listed below are T cell receptor beta chains from one sample, sequenced in a study of human T cells and chemical hapten exposure. From the RACE reads, TCRdb called clonotypes with MiXCR, one entry per CDR3 protein. The profile shows tens of thousands of distinct CDR3 sequences, 10% of them singletons. The sequencing here drew on whole blood, taken in connection with sensitization to the hapten diphenylcyclopropenone (DPC). These TCRs come from a man over 45 with alopecia areata. Some clones in this sample may be carry-over from other donors' samples. The CDR3 runs from the conserved cysteine through the conserved F or W. Fields, in order: D gene, clone size, J gene, V gene, CDR3 DNA, CDR3 protein. A D gene is named only where the DNA matches it firmly. Some rows mark clone size as missing; the rest say once, few, many or name a class of expanded clone.

NA | few | TRBJ2-2 | TRBV20-1 | TGCAGTGCCCTAGACACCTACAACACCGGGGAGCTGTTTTTT | CSALDTYNTGELFF
NA | NA | TRBJ2-6 | TRBV20-1 | TGCAGTGCTAGAGATTGGAGTGGGAGCTCTGGGGCCAACGTCCTGACTTTC | CSARDWSGSSGANVLTF
TRBD2 | NA | TRBJ2-7 | TRBV28 | TGTGCCAGCACCCCGGGAGGGGGTCCATTTTCCTACGAGCAGTACTTC | CASTPGGGPFSYEQYF
NA | few | TRBJ2-3 | TRBV11-3 | TGTGCCAGCAGCTTAGAAGGCAGACCTGGTACAGATACGCAGTATTTT | CASSLEGRPGTDTQYF
TRBD2 | many | TRBJ2-7 | TRBV7-2 | TGTGCCAGCAGCTTAGTTTGGGGGGGAGGCTACGAGCAGTACTTC | CASSLVWGGGYEQYF
NA | few | TRBJ2-3 | TRBV28 | TGTGCCAGCAGCGGGGTTAGCACAGATACGCAGTATTTT | CASSGVSTDTQYF
TRBD1 | many | TRBJ2-2 | TRBV30 | TGTGCCTGGAGGGCTCCGGGACAGGGCGTAGGGGAGCTGTTTTTT | CAWRAPGQGVGELFF
TRBD2 | many | TRBJ2-2 | TRBV3-1 | TGTGCCAGCAGCCGACCGGGACTAGCGGGGACCGGGGAGCTGTTTTTT | CASSRPGLAGTGELFF
NA | many | TRBJ2-7 | TRBV6-5 | TGTGCCAGCAGTTACTCCGACGGCTACGAGCAGTACTTC | CASSYSDGYEQYF
NA | many | TRBJ1-1 | TRBV10-3 | TGTGCCACTGCTCGGGGGGACCGCACTGAAGCTTTCTTT | CATARGDRTEAFF
TRBD1 | NA | TRBJ2-3 | TRBV24-1 | TGTGCCACCAGAGATACAGGGGGCGCAGATACGCAGTATTTT | CATRDTGGADTQYF
NA | few | TRBJ2-3 | TRBV29-1 | TGCAGCGTGAGGGGGCACCCGGGGGAGCCAGATACGCAGTATTTT | CSVRGHPGEPDTQYF
NA | many | TRBJ2-3 | TRBV3-1 | TGTGCCAGCAGCCCTCGGACTGGCACAGATACGCAGTATTTT | CASSPRTGTDTQYF
NA | many | TRBJ1-1 | TRBV7-8 | TGTGCCAGCAGCCCCCTTATTGGGGTTTCGAACACTGAAGCTTTCTTT | CASSPLIGVSNTEAFF
TRBD2 | few | TRBJ2-7 | TRBV28 | TGTGCCAGCAGTTCCTCCGGGGAGCGGGGCTCCCGGGAGCAGTACTTC | CASSSSGERGSREQYF
TRBD2 | many | TRBJ2-7 | TRBV28 | TGTGCCAGCAGTCCTGCGGGGGCCTACGAGCAGTACTTC | CASSPAGAYEQYF
NA | many | TRBJ1-6 | TRBV7-9 | TGTGCCAGCAGCCCGGGGACGGAAAATTCACCCCTCCACTTT | CASSPGTENSPLHF
NA | many | TRBJ2-1 | TRBV10-1 | TGCGCCAGCAGCCGGGACCCCGGGTCCAATGAGCAGTTCTTC | CASSRDPGSNEQFF
NA | many | TRBJ1-1 | TRBV29-1 | TGCAGCGTCCATGTTTCTGCAGGGGACACTGAAGCTTTCTTT | CSVHVSAGDTEAFF
NA | many | TRBJ1-2 | TRBV30 | TGTGCCTGGAGCCCGCTGGGCGGCTACTATGGCTACACCTTC | CAWSPLGGYYGYTF
NA | NA | TRBJ2-3 | TRBV7-2 | TGTGCCAGCAGCTTATTTGTACTTGAGGGCACAGATACGCAGTATTTT | CASSLFVLEGTDTQYF
NA | few | TRBJ2-2 | TRBV2 | TGTGCCAGCAGATCAGCGGACGGGGAGCTGTTTTTT | CASRSADGELFF
NA | many | TRBJ1-4 | TRBV12-3/TRBV12-4 | TGTGCCAGCAGTCCCCAAAGTCGAGGGAGGTTGTTTTTT | CASSPQSRGRLFF
NA | many | TRBJ2-3 | TRBV7-9 | TGTGCCAGCAGCTTGGACACCTCGTCGCAGTATTTT | CASSLDTSSQYF
NA | many | TRBJ1-1 | TRBV7-2 | TGTGCCAGCAGCCTATTCGGGGTGAACACTGAAGCTTTCTTT | CASSLFGVNTEAFF
TRBD2 | NA | TRBJ2-7 | TRBV28 | TGTGCCAGCAGTGTGGGACTAGCGGTGGGCGAGCAGTACTTC | CASSVGLAVGEQYF
NA | NA | TRBJ2-7 | TRBV28 | TGTGCCAGTCAGATCACCGGGGCACGAATCAACGAGCAGTACTTC | CASQITGARINEQYF
NA | many | TRBJ2-7 | TRBV29-1 | TGCAGCGTTGAAGCCAGGCAAGAGCAGTACTTC | CSVEARQEQYF
TRBD2 | NA | TRBJ2-2 | TRBV6-6 | TGTGCCAGCAGCGGACTAGTTCCCGACGGGGGGCTGTTTTTT | CASSGLVPDGGLFF
TRBD2 | few | TRBJ2-1 | TRBV29-1 | TGCAGCGTCACTAGCGGGACTAATGAGCAGTTCTTC | CSVTSGTNEQFF
TRBD2 | many | TRBJ2-5 | TRBV29-1 | TGCAGCGTTGATTCGTCTAGCGGGAGCCAAGAGACCCAGTACTTC | CSVDSSSGSQETQYF
NA | NA | TRBJ1-5 | TRBV6-2/TRBV6-3 | TGTGCCAGCAGACCTAGGGTTAGCAATCAGCCCCAGCATTTT | CASRPRVSNQPQHF
NA | few | TRBJ2-3 | TRBV29-1 | TGCAGCGTTGAGGGCCAGGGTCTAACTAGCACAGATACGCAGTATTTT | CSVEGQGLTSTDTQYF
NA | NA | TRBJ1-5 | TRBV29-1 | TGCAGCGCAGCCCTTAGCAATCAGCCCCAGCATTTT | CSAALSNQPQHF
NA | many | TRBJ2-7 | TRBV6-5 | TGTGCCAGCAAGGCTCGTGAGGTCAGCTCCTACGAGCAGTACTTC | CASKAREVSSYEQYF
NA | many | TRBJ1-5 | TRBV7-9 | TGTGCCAGCAGCTTTGGGGCAGGCAATCAGCCCCAGCATTTT | CASSFGAGNQPQHF
NA | many | TRBJ2-3 | TRBV4-2 | TGTGCCAGCAGCCTCCTGGGGGAAGACACAGATACGCAGTATTTT | CASSLLGEDTDTQYF
NA | NA | TRBJ2-1 | TRBV5-1 | TGCGCCAGCAGCCCAGGGACCGCCTACAATGAGCAGTTCTTC | CASSPGTAYNEQFF
NA | NA | TRBJ1-6 | TRBV12-3/TRBV12-4 | TGTGCCAGCAGACCGATACAGGATTCACCCCTCCACTTT | CASRPIQDSPLHF
NA | few | TRBJ2-3 | TRBV5-4 | TGTGCCAGCAGCTTGAAGGTGGCGGGGCTCACAGATACGCAGTATTTT | CASSLKVAGLTDTQYF
NA | NA | TRBJ2-5 | TRBV4-2 | TGTGCCAGCAGCCAAGATCCAGTAGAGACCCAGTACTTC | CASSQDPVETQYF
TRBD1 | many | TRBJ2-1 | TRBV11-2 | TGTGCCAGCAGCTTACAGGGGGCTGCCTACAATGAGCAGTTCTTC | CASSLQGAAYNEQFF
NA | many | TRBJ2-7 | TRBV30 | TGTGCCTGGAGTGGGGGGAGCTCCTACGAGCAGTACTTC | CAWSGGSSYEQYF
TRBD1 | NA | TRBJ1-3 | TRBV9 | TGTGCCAGCAGCCCCGACCCCAGGGGGCGAGGAAACACCATATATTTT | CASSPDPRGRGNTIYF
NA | NA | TRBJ2-7 | TRBV29-1 | TGCAGCGTTGAGTTGCAGGGCGACGAGCAGTACTTC | CSVELQGDEQYF
NA | NA | TRBJ2-2 | TRBV10-2 | TGCGCCAGCAGTTCCGGGCTGAACACCGGGGAGCTGTTTTTT | CASSSGLNTGELFF
TRBD2 | few | TRBJ2-1 | TRBV11-2 | TGTGCCAGCAGCACGACTAGCGGGAGCGGGTACAATGAGCAGTTCTTC | CASSTTSGSGYNEQFF
NA | few | TRBJ2-7 | TRBV9 | TGTGCCAGCAGCACATCCGGGACGGGGATCTACGAGCAGTACTTC | CASSTSGTGIYEQYF
NA | few | TRBJ2-1 | TRBV7-9 | TGTGCCAGCAGCACCACTGACTACAATGAGCAGTTCTTC | CASSTTDYNEQFF
NA | many | TRBJ2-6 | TRBV6-2/TRBV6-3 | TGTGCCAGCAGCCAGAGGACCAACGTCCTGACTTTC | CASSQRTNVLTF
TRBD1 | many | TRBJ1-4 | TRBV27 | TGTGCCAGCGGACAGGGCTTGGGGGGCTCAGCAACTAATGAAAAACTGTTTTTT | CASGQGLGGSATNEKLFF
NA | NA | TRBJ2-2 | TRBV29-1 | TGCAGCGTTGGAGTGGGTCCGAACACCGGGGAGCTGTTTTTT | CSVGVGPNTGELFF
NA | many | TRBJ2-1 | TRBV20-1 | TGCAGTGCTAGCATCATTGAGCAGTTCTTC | CSASIIEQFF
NA | few | TRBJ1-5 | TRBV18 | TGTGCCAGCTCAGCGGATTTTGGTCAGCCCCAGCATTTT | CASSADFGQPQHF
NA | many | TRBJ2-4 | TRBV12-3/TRBV12-4 | TGTGCCAGCAGTTTCGGAGGCAAAAACATTCAGTACTTC | CASSFGGKNIQYF